Listed below are T cell receptor beta chains from one sample, sequenced in a study of blood T cells in healthy people across ages. One entry per CDR3 protein, called by TCRdb with MiXCR from the 5' RACE reads. The sample includes about 640,000 distinct CDR3 sequences, around 31% of them seen just once. Specimen: blood. The receptor source for this set is a woman of 80 years or more in good health. The CDR3 runs from the conserved cysteine through the conserved F or W. A D gene is named only where the DNA matches it firmly. Clone sizes are given selectively: once, few, many, or a class where the clone is expanded.

V	size	J	D	DNA	CDR3
TRBV27	-	TRBJ2-3	-	TGTGCCAGCAGTAAGGACGGGGTGCCAAGCACAGATACGCAGTATTTT	CASSKDGVPSTDTQYF
TRBV5-6	many	TRBJ2-7	-	TGTGCCAGCAGCTTGGGAGTCAGCTACGAGCAGTACTTC	CASSLGVSYEQYF
TRBV5-1	many	TRBJ2-3	-	TGCGCCAGCAGCTTTTCGAGGGGCCGCGGGTTTAGCACAGATACGCAGTATTTT	CASSFSRGRGFSTDTQYF
TRBV11-3	-	TRBJ2-1	-	TGTGCCAGCGGAAGGGACAATGAGCAGTTCTTC	CASGRDNEQFF
TRBV10-1	-	TRBJ2-6	-	TGCACGGGGGTTGGGGCCAACGTCCTGACTTTC	CTGVGANVLTF
TRBV20-1	-	TRBJ2-1	-	TGCAGTTCTTCGTTGGGGGTTGGAATAAGCCAGTTCTTC	CSSSLGVGISQFF
TRBV4-3	many	TRBJ1-6	-	TGCGCCAGCAGCCAAGATTTTGTAGGGATTTTAACTTCACCCCTCCACTTT	CASSQDFVGILTSPLHF
TRBV29-1	few	TRBJ2-5	TRBD2	TGCAGCGTCGCTGACTGGCGGGGGACTGAGCAGTACTTC	CSVADWRGTEQYF
TRBV7-3	once	TRBJ2-7	-	TGTGCCAGCAGCTTAAGGGGAGGGGGGGACTACGAGCAGTACTTC	CASSLRGGGDYEQYF
TRBV7-3	-	TRBJ2-3	TRBD2	TGTGCCAGCAGCGCCCGGGGCGGGGGGAGGGATACGCAGTATTTT	CASSARGGGRDTQYF